This T cell receptor (beta chain) was captured in a study of cytomegalovirus exposure and HLA in healthy donors. The germline gives CDR1 SEHNR, CDR2 FQNEAQ (reference sequence). Trimming left V 2 bases short and J 7 bases short, with 12 bases between. The CDR3 extends over 13 amino acids. Use of 60 Vbeta and 13 Jbeta primers characterized the PCR. Under the authors' procedure: Later, roughly 86 million unique TCR beta chains were counted in an analysis, and approximately 10 million of them were shared. Libraries were prepared by immunoSEQ multiplex PCR; TCRdb keeps only in-frame clonotypes and omits some of them. That table supplies the V and J calls and clone size; D and trimming were determined from the DNA. The repertoire holds 100,000 to 150,000 clones, with 60% to 80% as singletons.

This TCR came from a female donor in good health and CMV-seronegative. V gene TRBV7-9 combines with J gene TRBJ2-7; D is perhaps TRBD2 (5 bases). The specimen was PBMCs. The CDR3 loop reads CASSLSGSGEQYF. The CDR3 DNA follows: TGTGCCAGCAGCTTAAGCGGCTCTGGGGAGCAGTACTTC.